These 21 T cell receptor beta chains originate from one sample sequenced in a study of regulatory T cells in long-lasting Graves disease. Libraries of TCR beta came from iRepertoire HTBI primers plus Arm-PCR of CDR3 regions. Each CDR3 protein is one row after TCRdb ran MiXCR on the multiplex PCR reads. This repertoire shows about 420,000 distinct CDR3 sequences, roughly 15% found once; its top ten account for about 25%. Time point noted: newly diagnosed GD, antithyroid drugs for less than 3 months. With RNA extracted from PBMCs as input, the TCR library was made. The same data also went into a second study, on T cells in Graves' hyperthyroidism and ophthalmopathy.

The sample in question was peripheral blood mononuclear cells (PBMCs), obtained at new diagnosis, from a patient treated with antithyroid drugs. The receptors originated from a woman in her late teens or twenties with Graves disease.

This chain connects TRBV7-2 to TRBJ1-1; 12 nucleotides match TRBD1. J gave up 4 bases and V 5 bases, and 20 bases lay outside the gene matches. This CDR3 region has 20 residues. Germline lookup yields CDR1 SGHTA and CDR2 FQGNSA. The CDR3 DNA follows: TGTGCCAGCAGCCCCGGGACAGGGGGCGCCATTGGCTCACGTTCCACTGAAGCTTTCTTT. Its translation is CASSPGTGGAIGSRSTEAFF.

The chain links TRBV19 to TRBJ2-3, with TRBD2 identical over 8 bases. Germline trimming cut 3 bases from V and 3 bases from J; bases unmatched to any gene: 5. The CDR3 extends over 15 amino acids. Germline CDR1 LNHDA, CDR2 SQIVND (reference sequence). The DNA of the CDR3 is TGTGCCAGTAGTATCCCTAGCGGGTTAACAGATACGCAGTATTTT. Amino acids: CASSIPSGLTDTQYF.

This clonotype was seen many times. The rearrangement joins TRBV2 to TRBJ1-1; perhaps TRBD1 as D (5 bases). CDR3 size: 15 residues. The germline V and J ends were trimmed by 0 bases and 3 bases, with 11 bases remaining between them. CDR1 and CDR2 (germline): SNHLY, FYNNEI. CDR3 sequence (DNA): TGTGCCAGCAGTGAAGCTCGGCAGGGCCACACTGAAGCTTTCTTT. Translation gives CASSEARQGHTEAFF. Using reference TRBV2 and TRBJ1-1 for the parts outside the CDR3, the full variable domain is EPEVTQTPSHQVTQMGQEVILRCVPISNHLYFYWYRQILGQKVEFLVSFYNNEISEKSEIFDDQFSVERPDGSNFTLKIRSTKLEDSAMYFCASSEARQGHTEAFFGQGTRLTVV.

This clonotype was seen a few times. CDR3 residues: CASSLFPGQGSETQYF. The CDR3 DNA follows: TGCGCCAGCAGCTTGTTTCCGGGACAGGGGTCGGAGACCCAGTACTTC. J is TRBJ2-5 and V is TRBV5-1; 10 bases align to TRBD1. The CDR3 extends over 16 amino acids. Germline V gene sequence: CDR1 SGHRS, CDR2 YFSETQ. V lost 1 base to trimming and J lost 5 bases; unmatched junction nucleotides: 8.

This clonotype was counted a few times. The chain joins TRBV14 to TRBJ2-1; possibly TRBD2 for D (5 bases). CDR3 length: 18 amino acids. Per germline, CDR1 SGHDN and CDR2 FVKESK. The V gene lost 3 bases and the J gene lost 1 base, with 19 bases spanning the gap. Written as DNA, the CDR3 is TGTGCCAGCAGCCATTGGATATCGGGATGGTTGTCCTACAATGAGCAGTTCTTC. This codes for CASSHWISGWLSYNEQFF.

In the case of this clonotype: A far bigger clonotype differs at one base, so this is likely a read error. The chain is built from TRBV20-1 and TRBJ2-1; D not certain. CDR3 length: 14 amino acids. Germline values: CDR1 DFQATT, CDR2 SNEGSKA (reference sequence). The V end lost 3 bases, the J end lost 10 bases, and 19 bases lay between the germline ends. Here the CDR3 DNA reads TGCAGTGCTAGCTCGGGCCTGCACTCCTACGAGCAGTTCTTC. Amino acid sequence: CSASSGLHSYEQFF.

The chain has TRBV27 and TRBJ2-1; 7 nucleotides match TRBD2. Trimming took 6 bases from V and 10 from J; bases not matched to a gene: 15. Germline CDR1 reads MNHEY; CDR2 reads SMNVEV (reference sequence). The CDR3 consists of 15 residues. CDR3 nucleotides: TGTGCCAGCAGCCCCGGCCTGGGGGGGATATCCGAGCAGTTCTTC. Translation: CASSPGLGGISEQFF.

This clonotype appeared a few times. The chain couples TRBV25-1 to TRBJ1-6; D is ambiguous. This CDR3 spans 13 amino acids. V lost 6 bases, J lost 11 bases, and 14 bases lay in between. Germline loops: CDR1 MGHDK, CDR2 SYGVNS. The CDR3 loop is CASSGLGEAPLHF. For the CDR3, the DNA is TGTGCCAGCAGCGGGTTGGGCGAAGCACCCCTCCACTTT.

This clonotype was seen repeatedly, ten times or more. The J gene is TRBJ1-2, the V gene TRBV11-2; D gene unclear. CDR1 is SGHAT, CDR2 FQNNGV, per germline. The CDR3 is made up of 14 amino acids. The V end lost 4 bases, the J end lost 4 bases, and 13 bases lay between the germline ends. DNA of the CDR3: TGTGCCAGCAGCTCAGGCCTAGGCCCCTATGGCTACACCTTC. Its translation: CASSSGLGPYGYTF.

This clonotype was counted only a few times. The chain has TRBV20-1 and TRBJ2-1; either TRBD1 or TRBD2 may fit D (5 bases each). CDR1 and CDR2 from the germline V gene are DFQATT and SNEGSKA (reference sequence). This CDR3 has 16 amino acids. Trimming left V 2 bases short and J 3 bases short, with 17 bases between. The CDR3 is CSARSFGTGGYNEQFF. The CDR3 DNA reads as TGCAGTGCTAGATCTTTCGGGACGGGTGGCTACAATGAGCAGTTCTTC.

This chain uses TRBV29-1 with TRBJ2-1; 11 positions match TRBD2. The J call may be mistaken, given a closer DNA end match to TRBJ2-5. This CDR3 region has 17 residues. Germline V gives CDR1 SQVTM, CDR2 ANQGSEA. The CDR3, as DNA: TGCAGCGTTGAAGATCCAAAGACTAGCGGGATGGGGGAGACCCAGTACTTC. Residues: CSVEDPKTSGMGETQYF.

This clonotype was recorded at least ten times. This CDR3 is CASSLAVPVGTDTQYF. Written as DNA, the CDR3 is TGTGCCAGCAGTCTAGCGGTCCCGGTAGGCACAGATACGCAGTATTTT. The gene calls are TRBV6-2 or TRBV6-3 and TRBJ2-3, with TRBD2 matching 7 bases. This CDR3 is 16 amino acids long. The germline CDR1 and CDR2 sequences are MNHEY and SVGEGT. The J segment lost 1 base and the V segment lost 5 bases, leaving 9 bases of the junction unmatched.

This clonotype was found a few times. The V and J genes are TRBV30 and TRBJ1-2; a possible D gene is TRBD1 (5 bases). Germline lookup yields CDR1 GTSNPN and CDR2 SVGIG (reference sequence). Deletions cut 4 bases from V and 2 bases from J, with 17 bases between. The CDR3 is 15 residues long. The CDR3 reads CAWTLGGNVNYGYTF. In nucleotides, the CDR3 is TGTGCCTGGACCCTGGGGGGGAACGTAAACTATGGCTACACCTTC.

The V call is TRBV15, the J call TRBJ2-7; 9 positions agree with TRBD2. Germline V CDR1 and CDR2: LNHNV, YYDKDF (reference sequence). V shed 0 bases, J shed 4 bases, and the junction held 7 bases outside the gene matches. The CDR3 covers 16 residues. This chain's CDR3 is CATSREVIAGAYEQYF. The CDR3 bases are TGTGCCACCAGCAGAGAGGTTATAGCGGGAGCATACGAGCAGTACTTC.

This clonotype has ten or more counts. This chain connects TRBV6-1 to TRBJ1-5; D unclear. The CDR3 loop spans 11 amino acids. V dropped 6 bases and J dropped 11 bases, with 11 bases sitting between them. The germline V gene encodes CDR1 MNHNS and CDR2 SASEGT. The CDR3 coding sequence is TGTGCCAGCAGATATAGAGGGACCCAGCATTTT. Amino acid sequence: CASRYRGTQHF.

The chain links TRBV10-3 to TRBJ2-7; 8 bases match TRBD1. The CDR3 consists of 16 residues. With 2 bases clipped from V and 5 bases from J, the junction kept 11 bases outside the gene matches. CDR1 and CDR2 (germline): ENHRY, SYGVKD. CDR3 residues: CAISEPGTGGLHEQYF. In nucleotides, the CDR3 is TGTGCCATCAGTGAGCCAGGGACAGGAGGGCTCCACGAGCAGTACTTC.

This clonotype has a count of ten or more. The chain employs TRBV27 and TRBJ2-3, with D uncertain. Germline assignment: CDR1 MNHEY and CDR2 SMNVEV (reference sequence). The CDR3 spans 14 residues. V was pared by 5 bases and J by 0 bases, with 9 bases between. CDR3 loop: CASSQPSSTDTQYF. CDR3 coding DNA: TGTGCCAGCAGTCAACCCTCTAGCACAGATACGCAGTATTTT.

This clonotype was detected many times. CDR3 in amino acids: CASSLVGTGDTEAFF. The CDR3 DNA follows: TGTGCCAGCAGTTTAGTTGGGACAGGGGACACTGAAGCTTTCTTT. V gene TRBV12-3 or TRBV12-4 combines with J gene TRBJ1-1, with TRBD1 identical over 10 bases. V lost 1 base, J lost 3 bases, and 2 bases stayed unmatched. This CDR3 spans 15 amino acids.

In its sample, this clonotype was seen many times. The chain employs TRBV7-9 and TRBJ2-1; the match to TRBD2 covers 10 bases. The germline gives CDR1 SEHNR, CDR2 FQNEAQ (reference sequence). The CDR3 has 14 amino acids. Unmatched junction bases numbered 1, after V lost 5 bases and J lost 3 bases. For the CDR3, the DNA is TGTGCCAGCAGCAAGCGGGAGGGCTACAATGAGCAGTTCTTC. It codes for CASSKREGYNEQFF.

CDR3 nucleotides: TGCGCCAGCATGGGACAGCCCAATCAGCCCCAGCATTTT. Translation gives CASMGQPNQPQHF. V and J are TRBV10-2 and TRBJ1-5; 7 bases match TRBD1. The V and J ends lost 7 bases and 3 bases, in that order; junction bases with no gene match: 3. This CDR3 is 13 amino acids long. Per germline, CDR1 WSHSY and CDR2 SAAADI.

Of note for this clonotype: A single base separates this from a much larger clone, so it may be a read error. The CDR3 protein is CSASGGYTEAFF. CDR3 nucleotide sequence: TGCAGTGCTAGTGGAGGCTACACTGAAGCTTTCTTT. The chain recombines TRBV20-1 with TRBJ1-1; D call uncertain. The CDR3 loop spans 12 amino acids. V shed 3 bases and J shed 3 bases, with 8 bases lying between them. The germline V gene encodes CDR1 DFQATT and CDR2 SNEGSKA (reference sequence).